This T cell receptor (beta chain) was sequenced during a study of cytomegalovirus exposure and HLA in healthy donors. The donors were members of the roughly 130-subject validation cohort (separate from the roughly 680-subject first cohort). In its sample, this clone was seen once. No antigen is known for it. Study findings and constraints: Most TCR sequences were rare, but some public TCRs occurred in many donors. One later analysis, an examination of the 120 or so validation repertoires, found that first-cohort TCR clusters tended to co-occur in them. Investigators reported approximately 170 TCR beta chains as tied to cytomegalovirus.

Sequencing was performed with immunoSEQ multiplex PCR; in TCRdb, only in-frame clones are kept and a portion is missing. The data hold about 170,000 clones, with roughly nine tenths observed a single time. The sequencing sample was made of PBMCs. The sequence came from a woman younger than 45 in good health and CMV-seronegative.

CDR3 sequence reads: CASSLQWDRGFSGYTF. DNA for the CDR3: TGTGCCAGCAGCCTTCAATGGGACAGGGGTTTTAGTGGCTACACCTTC. This chain uses TRBV7-2 with TRBJ1-2, with TRBD1 matching over 10 bases. Germline lookup yields CDR1 SGHTA and CDR2 FQGNSA. The CDR3 is made up of 16 amino acids. The J segment lost 7 bases and the V segment lost 5 bases, leaving 13 bases of the junction unmatched.